The 28 T cell receptor beta chains presented below share a single source sample, sequenced in a study of blood T cells in healthy people across ages. Primers used in a second PCR of about 6 to 11 cycles were a sample-barcoded 5' primer and a J-beta primer mix. From the 5' RACE reads, TCRdb called clonotypes with MiXCR, one entry per CDR3 protein. In the table there are 800,000 to 900,000 distinct CDR3 sequences, less than 80% of which are singletons. Material: blood. These receptors came from a man aged 30-40 years in good health.

The V and J genes are TRBV27 and TRBJ1-2; TRBD1 might be the D (6 bases). Between the trimmed V and J ends, which lost 5 bases and 7 bases, there was a span of 17 bases. The CDR3 contains 14 residues. Germline V gives CDR1 MNHEY, CDR2 SMNVEV (reference sequence). The CDR3 loop is CASSVRDNSGGYTF. In DNA form, the CDR3 reads TGTGCCAGCAGTGTCCGGGACAACTCGGGTGGCTACACCTTC.

This chain links TRBV5-1 with TRBJ1-1; D possibly corresponds to TRBD1 (6 bases). Germline CDR1 SGHRS, CDR2 YFSETQ. CDR3 length equals 14 residues. V lost 4 bases, J lost 0 bases, and 10 bases lay in between. In nucleotides, the CDR3 is TGCGCCAGCAGCCCGGGACATCTGAACACTGAAGCTTTCTTT. It specifies CASSPGHLNTEAFF.

The chain combines TRBV6-2 or TRBV6-3 with TRBJ2-1, with TRBD1 identical over 8 bases. V was pared by 5 bases and J by 7 bases, with 4 bases of the junction left unmatched. Per the germline V gene, CDR1 is MNHEY and CDR2 is SVGEGT. The CDR3 is 13 amino acids. The CDR3 DNA sequence: TGTGCCAGCAGTCGACAGGGGTGGAATGAGCAGTTCTTC. It codes for CASSRQGWNEQFF.

In nucleotides, the CDR3 is TGTGCCAGCACGGAGCGGCGCTCCTACGAGCAGTACTTC. This sequence encodes CASTERRSYEQYF. This chain joins TRBV6-1 and TRBJ2-7; weak D call: TRBD2 (5 bases). Trimming removed 7 bases from V and 0 bases from J, with 10 bases in between. The germline V gene encodes CDR1 MNHNS and CDR2 SASEGT. The CDR3 runs 13 residues.

The chain links TRBV20-1 to TRBJ1-2, with unresolved D. Between the trimmed V and J ends, which lost 4 bases and 6 bases, there was a span of 15 bases. The CDR3 runs to 13 residues. Germline V gene lookup returns CDR1 DFQATT and CDR2 SNEGSKA (reference sequence). CDR3 in DNA: TGCAGTGCTACAACCGGGGTGGCGGATGGCTACACCTTC. This codes for CSATTGVADGYTF.

This clonotype was seen only a few times. The J gene is TRBJ2-1, the V gene TRBV24-1; 7 nucleotides agree with TRBD1. V shed 1 base and J 5 bases; nucleotides not matched to a gene: 10. Germline CDR1 reads KGHDR; CDR2 reads SFDVKD. This CDR3 spans 17 amino acids. CDR3 nucleotides: TGTGCCACCAGTGATTTCTTAGACAGGGTCGGGAACAATGAGCAGTTCTTC. Its protein product is CATSDFLDRVGNNEQFF.

The chain links TRBV7-2 to TRBJ2-6; D gene ambiguous. V was cut by 7 bases and J by 3 bases, with 4 bases left in between. The CDR3 extends over 12 amino acids. Per germline, CDR1 SGHTA and CDR2 FQGNSA. The CDR3 DNA follows: TGTGCCAGCAAATTTGGGGCCAACGTCCTGACTTTC. Protein product: CASKFGANVLTF.

The sample holds one count of this clonotype. The chain couples TRBV11-2 to TRBJ2-3; either TRBD1 or TRBD2 may supply D (5 bases each). Trimming left V 5 bases short and J 10 bases short, with 31 bases between. Germline values: CDR1 SGHAT, CDR2 FQNNGV. The CDR3 has 18 amino acids. The CDR3 DNA is TGTGCCAGCAGCGGTGTGGGGGACCCGAGCAGGGCGCTAAGGGCGCAGTATTTT. Its translation is CASSGVGDPSRALRAQYF.

The chain carries TRBV6-5 and TRBJ2-3, with D perhaps matching TRBD2 (5 bases). CDR1 is MNHEY, CDR2 SVGAGI, per germline. Trimming shortened V by 6 bases and J by 4 bases, and 11 bases separated the two germline ends. The CDR3 is made up of 13 amino acids. The CDR3 region is CASSYGLPDTQYF. The CDR3 coding sequence is TGTGCCAGCAGCTACGGACTGCCAGATACGCAGTATTTT.

In its sample, this clonotype was seen a few times. The chain carries TRBV9 and TRBJ2-7, with 7 bases identical to TRBD2. The CDR3 has 13 amino acids. Trimming removed 0 bases from V and 11 bases from J; junction bases left unmatched: 8. Germline V CDR1 and CDR2: SGDLS, YYNGEE. CDR3 coding DNA: TGTGCCAGCAGCGTAGGGCTAGCGGATAGGGAGTACTTC. It yields the protein CASSVGLADREYF.

V gene TRBV11-2 combines with J gene TRBJ2-2, with a possible D match to TRBD2 (5 bases). The CDR3 length is 15 residues. Germline values: CDR1 SGHAT, CDR2 FQNNGV. V dropped 2 bases and J dropped 1 base, with 8 bases sitting between them. The CDR3 spells CASSLTGMNTGELFF. As DNA, the CDR3 is TGTGCCAGCAGCTTAACGGGGATGAACACCGGGGAGCTGTTTTTT.

This chain joins TRBV7-2 and TRBJ2-1, with a possible D match to TRBD1 (6 bases). The germline V gene has CDR1 SGHTA and CDR2 FQGNSA. This CDR3 comprises 15 residues. V dropped 5 bases and J dropped 8 bases, with 19 bases sitting between them. CDR3 residues: CASSRIFLGADEQFF. The CDR3 DNA sequence: TGTGCCAGCAGCCGAATCTTCCTGGGGGCGGATGAGCAGTTCTTC. Full variable domain (remainder filled in from reference TRBV7-2 and TRBJ2-1): GAGVSQSPSNKVTEKGKDVELRCDPISGHTALYWYRQSLGQGLEFLIYFQGNSAPDKSGLPSDRFSAERTGGSVSTLTIQRTQQEDSAVYLCASSRIFLGADEQFFGPGTRLTVL.

The rearrangement links TRBV7-2 to TRBJ1-1; D uncertain. Germline V gene lookup returns CDR1 SGHTA and CDR2 FQGNSA. Trimming shortened V by 3 bases and J by 6 bases, and 11 bases separated the two germline ends. The CDR3 totals 13 residues. The CDR3 DNA follows: TGTGCCAGCAGCTTCCCGAATGATTCTGAAGCTTTCTTT. Its translation is CASSFPNDSEAFF.

V usage is TRBV4-2 and J usage is TRBJ2-6; the D gene is possibly TRBD2 (7 bases). The CDR3 sequence is 17 residues long. Per germline, CDR1 LGHNA and CDR2 YNFKEQ. The V end was cut by 4 bases, the J end by 0 bases, with 13 bases between. The CDR3 bases are TGTGCCAGCAGCCCAGAGGGGGGGCTCTCTGGGGCCAACGTCCTGACTTTC. Its protein is CASSPEGGLSGANVLTF.

The chain is built from TRBV4-3 and TRBJ1-2, with a possible D match to TRBD1 (5 bases). The CDR3 extends over 14 amino acids. Trimming cost V 1 base and J 6 bases, with 12 bases left between them. Germline-derived CDR1 and CDR2 are LGHNA and YSLEER. As DNA, the CDR3 is TGCGCCAGCAGCCAAGGTGGAGGGGCTAATGGCTACACCTTC. Amino acids: CASSQGGGANGYTF.

The V and J genes are TRBV12-3 or TRBV12-4 and TRBJ2-1; D is undetermined. V lost 3 bases and J lost 9, with 9 bases in between. The CDR3 runs 12 residues. The CDR3 DNA reads as TGTGCCAGCAGTTTCGGACGCAGTGAGCAGTTCTTC. Translating gives CASSFGRSEQFF.

In its sample, this clonotype was seen a few times. V gene TRBV29-1 combines with J gene TRBJ2-6; 7 positions match TRBD1. Trimming cost V 4 bases and J 3 bases; bases outside gene matches: 6. The CDR3 has 15 amino acids. Germline CDR1 SQVTM, CDR2 ANQGSEA. CDR3 sequence reads: CSVAQGYHGANVLTF. DNA for the CDR3: TGCAGCGTTGCACAGGGGTATCATGGGGCCAACGTCCTGACTTTC.

The rearrangement joins TRBV10-3 to TRBJ2-1; D is ambiguous. This CDR3 spans 13 amino acids. Germline CDR1 and CDR2: ENHRY and SYGVKD. With 6 bases removed from V and 0 bases from J, the gap between germline ends came to 6 bases. For the CDR3, the DNA is TGTGCCATCAGGGCTAGCTCCTACAATGAGCAGTTCTTC. As protein: CAIRASSYNEQFF.

This clonotype was found once. A junction end diverges from the germline sequence, so it may reflect a read error. The gene calls are TRBV2 and TRBJ2-7, with TRBD2 as a possible D gene (5 bases). The CDR3 is 13 residues long. Germline V CDR1 and CDR2: SNHLY, FYNNEI. This CDR3 is CASSDEGRNEQYF. CDR3 nucleotides: TGCGCCAGCAGTGATGAGGGTAGGAACGAGCAGTACTTC.

V gene TRBV4-3 combines with J gene TRBJ2-7; D call uncertain. Deletions cut 3 bases from V and 6 bases from J, with 12 bases between. The germline V gene has CDR1 LGHNA and CDR2 YSLEER. CDR3 length: 13 amino acids. CDR3 sequence: CASSHELGVEQYF. The CDR3 coding sequence is TGCGCCAGCAGCCACGAGCTTGGGGTCGAGCAGTACTTC.

The CDR3 sequence is CASSPGFGGGPLHF. For the CDR3, the DNA is TGTGCCAGCAGCCCCGGATTCGGCGGGGGCCCCCTCCACTTT. The rearrangement uses TRBV7-2 and TRBJ1-6; D may be TRBD1 (6 bases). V lost 5 bases and J 13 bases, leaving 18 bases between the germline ends. Germline CDR1 and CDR2: SGHTA and FQGNSA. The CDR3 contains 14 residues.

With respect to this clonotype: At one end, the junction sequence differs from germline, possibly due to a read error. The gene calls are TRBV20-1 and TRBJ2-1; 9 nucleotides line up with TRBD1. The germline V gene encodes CDR1 DFQATT and CDR2 SNEGSKA (reference sequence). The CDR3 has 13 amino acids. This CDR3 reads CSALGQGDNEHFF. The CDR3 DNA reads TGCAGTGCTTTGGGACAGGGAGACAATGAGCATTTCTTC.

The J gene is TRBJ2-5, the V gene TRBV4-3; 7 bases match TRBD1. The CDR3 covers 18 residues. J gave up 5 bases and V 0 bases, and 15 bases lay outside the gene matches. The germline CDR1 and CDR2 sequences are LGHNA and YSLEER. The CDR3 coding sequence is TGCGCCAGCAGCCAAGACCGACAGGGTAATTGGGATGTGGAGACCCAGTACTTC. Translation: CASSQDRQGNWDVETQYF.

Points on this clonotype: This clone may be a read error of a much larger clone one base away. This chain connects TRBV4-3 to TRBJ2-1; TRBD1 matches at 7 bases. The CDR3 loop spans 15 amino acids. From germline, CDR1 is LGHNA and CDR2 YSLEER. The ends lost 0 bases at V and 2 bases at J; junction bases unmatched: 1. The CDR3 protein is CASSQDRGTYNEQFF. The CDR3 DNA is TGCGCCAGCAGCCAAGACAGGGGGACCTACAATGAGCAGTTCTTC.

The genes are TRBV7-9 and TRBJ2-1; D unresolved. Trimming pared 5 bases from V and 8 bases from J, leaving 16 bases between. The CDR3 totals 14 residues. Germline V gene lookup returns CDR1 SEHNR and CDR2 FQNEAQ (reference sequence). CDR3 amino acids: CASSPGASRDEQFF. For the CDR3, the DNA is TGTGCCAGCAGCCCCGGAGCCTCGCGCGATGAGCAGTTCTTC.

The gene calls are TRBV20-1 and TRBJ1-2; the D gene is possibly TRBD1 (5 bases). Germline CDR1 and CDR2: DFQATT and SNEGSKA (reference sequence). Trimming took off 5 bases at V and 8 bases at J, with 18 bases between the two ends. The CDR3 length is 13 residues. CDR3 DNA: TGCAGTGCTGTTGGAAGCGGGGGAGGCGGCTACACCTTC. It encodes CSAVGSGGGGYTF.

CDR3 nucleotides: TGCAGTGCTAGAGGTCGAGTCGTCACTGAAGCTTTCTTT. Protein product: CSARGRVVTEAFF. The gene calls are TRBV20-1 and TRBJ1-1; D is unclear. The CDR3 consists of 13 residues. Per germline, CDR1 DFQATT and CDR2 SNEGSKA (reference sequence). Trimming removed 1 base from V and 4 bases from J, with 10 bases in between.

Comments on this clonotype: A clone one base away is much larger, so this may be a read error. The chain uses TRBV3-1 and TRBJ2-4; maybe TRBD2 (6 bases). The CDR3 loop spans 14 amino acids. CDR1 and CDR2 from the germline V gene are LGHDT and YNNKEL (reference sequence). CDR3 sequence (DNA): TGTGCCGGCAGCCGGGACTTAACCAAAAACATTCAGTACTTC. The encoded protein is CAGSRDLTKNIQYF.